This is a list of T cell receptor beta chains from one sample in a study of shared clonotypes between healthy human individuals. The method was immunoSEQ multiplex PCR; TCRdb's version includes in-frame clones alone and lacks a portion of them. The data hold approximately 810,000 clones, with about 91% observed a single time. Sequenced sample: naive CD8+ T cells sorted from blood. These receptors all come from a man between 25 and 39 years old in good health. The CDR3 runs from the conserved cysteine through the conserved F or W. D genes are given only for firm matches. Some rows have no size entry. The others give once, few or many, or a class for an expanded clone.

D	size	V	J	CDR3	DNA
NA	NA	TRBV7-9	TRBJ1-1	CASSLSLGVAAFF	TGTGCCAGCAGTCTTAGTTTAGGGGTGGCTGCTTTCTTT
NA	NA	TRBV5-1	TRBJ2-6	CASSPERDLSGANVLTF	TGCGCCAGCAGCCCCGAGAGAGACCTCTCTGGGGCCAACGTCCTGACTTTC
TRBD2	NA	TRBV7-6	TRBJ2-1	CASSFSSGSSYNEQFF	TGTGCCAGCAGCTTTTCTAGCGGGAGCTCCTACAATGAGCAGTTCTTC
NA	NA	TRBV2	TRBJ1-2	CASSEGPLGAYGYTF	TGTGCCAGCAGTGAAGGCCCGTTGGGGGCTTATGGCTACACCTTC
NA	NA	TRBV7-9	TRBJ1-1	CALTNTEAFF	TGTGCTCTCACGAACACTGAAGCTTTCTTT
TRBD2	few	TRBV7-2	TRBJ2-1	CASSPWAGEDNEQFF	TGTGCCAGCAGCCCGTGGGCGGGAGAAGACAATGAGCAGTTCTTC
NA	NA	TRBV28	TRBJ1-5	CASSLSPKTGPNQPQHF	TGTGCCAGCAGTTTATCCCCTAAGACAGGCCCTAATCAGCCCCAGCATTTT
NA	NA	TRBV4-1	TRBJ2-2	CASSQGKFTGELFF	TGCGCCAGCAGCCAAGGAAAATTCACCGGGGAGCTGTTTTTT
NA	NA	TRBV5-6	TRBJ2-2	CASSLLRGAPPPGELFF	TGTGCCAGCAGCCTTCTACGGGGCGCACCCCCCCCGGGGGAGCTGTTTTTT
NA	NA	TRBV13	TRBJ1-4	CASSSDGPLGKLFF	TGTGCCAGCAGCTCCGACGGGCCCCTGGGGAAACTGTTTTTT
TRBD1	few	TRBV10-2	TRBJ2-7	CASGQGFYEQYF	TGCGCCAGCGGACAGGGTTTCTACGAGCAGTACTTC
NA	NA	TRBV29-1	TRBJ2-7	CSVVGGVEQYF	TGCAGCGTTGTAGGGGGGGTCGAGCAGTACTTC
TRBD1	NA	TRBV19	TRBJ1-5	CASIGTGGKPQHF	TGTGCCAGTATCGGCACAGGGGGCAAGCCCCAGCATTTT
TRBD2	NA	TRBV19	TRBJ2-1	CASTNRWTSGNNEQFF	TGTGCCAGTACCAATCGGTGGACTAGCGGGAACAATGAGCAGTTCTTC
TRBD2	NA	TRBV5-1	TRBJ2-1	CASSELAGGPYEQFF	TGCGCCAGCAGCGAACTAGCGGGAGGGCCCTATGAGCAGTTCTTC
NA	NA	TRBV7-6	TRBJ2-5	CASSPRLGLYTQYF	TGTGCCAGCAGCCCGAGACTGGGACTGTATACCCAGTACTTC
TRBD1	once	TRBV2	TRBJ2-7	CARRGQDSYEQYF	TGTGCCAGGAGGGGACAGGACTCCTACGAGCAGTACTTC
TRBD2	NA	TRBV28	TRBJ2-1	CASSFGREGPRSNEQFF	TGTGCCAGCAGTTTCGGGCGGGAGGGCCCTCGATCGAATGAGCAGTTCTTC
NA	NA	TRBV7-3	TRBJ2-7	CASSPSGYTGHEQYF	TGTGCCAGCAGCCCGTCGGGCTACACTGGCCACGAGCAGTACTTC
NA	once	TRBV4-1	TRBJ1-3	CASSQEAQGRGRERNTIYF	TGCGCCAGCAGCCAAGAAGCCCAAGGGAGGGGCCGCGAAAGAAACACCATATATTTT
NA	NA	TRBV27	TRBJ1-2	CASSTADRGAYGYTF	TGTGCCAGCAGTACTGCCGACAGAGGCGCTTATGGCTACACCTTC
TRBD1	NA	TRBV7-9	TRBJ1-1	CASSPTGDFEAFF	TGTGCCAGCAGCCCCACAGGGGACTTTGAAGCTTTCTTT
NA	NA	TRBV7-9	TRBJ1-1	CASSLGLPTEAFF	TGTGCCAGCAGCTTAGGCCTGCCAACTGAAGCTTTCTTT
TRBD1	NA	TRBV6-5	TRBJ1-1	CASSWGQPNTEAFF	TGTGCCAGCAGTTGGGGACAGCCGAACACTGAAGCTTTCTTT
TRBD2	NA	TRBV15	TRBJ2-3	CATRPNTAGETDTQYF	TGTGCCACCCGGCCGAACACAGCGGGAGAAACAGATACGCAGTATTTT
NA	NA	TRBV7-6	TRBJ1-4	CASSLTEGEKLFF	TGTGCCAGCAGCCTGACAGAGGGTGAAAAACTGTTTTTT
TRBD2	NA	TRBV4-2	TRBJ2-7	CASSQEGRTSGLFEQYF	TGTGCCAGCAGCCAAGAAGGTAGGACTAGCGGGCTCTTCGAGCAGTACTTC
TRBD1	NA	TRBV5-1	TRBJ2-1	CASSSGQGSIPYNEQFF	TGCGCCAGCAGCTCCGGACAGGGGTCGATCCCCTACAATGAGCAGTTCTTC
NA	once	TRBV7-9	TRBJ1-1	CASSLGGSNTEAFF	TGTGCCAGCAGCCTAGGGGGGTCAAACACTGAAGCTTTCTTT
NA	NA	TRBV15	TRBJ2-7	CATSREGGYSYEQYF	TGTGCCACCAGCAGAGAGGGGGGATACTCCTACGAGCAGTACTTC
NA	NA	TRBV7-9	TRBJ1-1	CASSLVVSNTEAFF	TGTGCCAGCAGCTTAGTGGTTTCGAACACTGAAGCTTTCTTT
NA	NA	TRBV5-1	TRBJ2-7	CASSPWLGGYEQYF	TGCGCCAGCAGCCCGTGGTTGGGAGGCTACGAGCAGTACTTC
TRBD1	NA	TRBV6-5	TRBJ2-7	CASSYRVQGASDEQYF	TGTGCCAGCAGTTACCGGGTCCAGGGGGCTTCGGACGAGCAGTACTTC
NA	NA	TRBV7-9	TRBJ1-5	CASSEDHGEEPQHF	TGTGCCAGCAGCGAAGACCACGGCGAGGAGCCCCAGCATTTT
TRBD2	NA	TRBV28	TRBJ2-3	CASSLSQRELTDTQYF	TGTGCCAGCAGTTTATCACAGCGGGAGTTGACAGATACGCAGTATTTT
TRBD1	NA	TRBV7-8	TRBJ2-5	CASSEQTGVEETQYF	TGTGCCAGCAGCGAGCAAACAGGGGTGGAGGAGACCCAGTACTTC